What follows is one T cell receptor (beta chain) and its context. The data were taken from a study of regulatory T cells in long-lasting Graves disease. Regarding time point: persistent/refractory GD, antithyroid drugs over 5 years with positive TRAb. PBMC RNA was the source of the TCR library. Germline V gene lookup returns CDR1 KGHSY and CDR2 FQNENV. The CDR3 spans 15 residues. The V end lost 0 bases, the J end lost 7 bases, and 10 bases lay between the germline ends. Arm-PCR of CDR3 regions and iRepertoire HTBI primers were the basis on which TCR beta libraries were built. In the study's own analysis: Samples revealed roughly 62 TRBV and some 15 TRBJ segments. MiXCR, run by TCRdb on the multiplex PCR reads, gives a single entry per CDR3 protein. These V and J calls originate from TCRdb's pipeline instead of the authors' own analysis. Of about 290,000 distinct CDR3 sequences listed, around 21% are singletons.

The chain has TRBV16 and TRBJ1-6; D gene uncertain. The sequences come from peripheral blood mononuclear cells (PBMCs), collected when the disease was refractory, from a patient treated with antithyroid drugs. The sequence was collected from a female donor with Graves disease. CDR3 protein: CASSQSAWSNSPLHF. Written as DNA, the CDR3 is TGTGCCAGCAGCCAATCGGCGTGGTCCAATTCACCCCTCCACTTT.